This paragraph covers one T cell receptor beta chain sequence. This receptor's antigen is unknown. Qualities for individual bases were not recorded, and no much larger clone is one base off. This specimen belongs to a study of shared T cell receptors in the human thymus (dated by TCRdb to about 2021). For the study in its entirety: The study examined how self-reactive, shared T-cell receptor alpha chains are generated in the human thymus.

As encoded in the germline V gene, CDR1 is SNHLY while CDR2 is FYNNEI. Its CDR3 holds 13 amino acids, cysteine through phenylalanine. The sequence is cut down to CDR3 DNA, 39 bases in frame from base 1. V is cut back by 7 bases and J by 6 bases, with 6 bases in the junction unmatched. Library preparation employed the immunoSEQ multiplex PCR assay. TCRdb mirrors the immuneACCESS table, restricted to in-frame sequences. Some clones are absent from its copies; in checked studies, under half trace to an unresolved V gene, and the reason for the others is unknown. In this sample the table shows around 730,000 clones, approximately 85% of which occur a single time. The ten largest make up roughly 0.01% of the sample. These sequences were also reported in another study, on human thymus T cells. From that second study: The donors were immunologically healthy infants in Finland who had open corrective cardiac surgery for congenital heart defects. The thymus tissue came from surgical resects taken out during corrective cardiac surgery. Both the thymic and the peripheral blood repertoires appeared to show biased V and J gene segment usage. Highly overlapping thymic TCR repertoires among unrelated individuals were reported in the related research. The study described the TCR alpha and beta repertoires in eight or nine infant thymus samples and a few matching peripheral blood samples. Donor ages ranging from about 7 to 250 days were recorded, and over 5 male and a couple of female infants were included in the cohort. Thymocytes were freed from the tissue by mechanical means and kept at -70 degrees C as pellets of roughly 9-33 million cells. A QIAsymphony instrument was used to extract genomic DNA from frozen cell pellets. Using the immunoSEQ multiplex PCR assay, the TCRB and TCRAD loci were amplified from a standardized quantity of quality-controlled genomic DNA. The V(D)J region was spanned by amplicons of a length sufficient to cover the CDR3 and to identify V and J genes. The commercial immunoSEQ service was used to sequence amplicons on an Illumina platform. Primer bias and sequencing errors were corrected using previously described methods, and TCRAD and TCRB definitions followed the IMGT database. The repertoires were analysed using immunoSEQ Analyzer 3.0 and VDJTools for basic statistics, V/J segment usage, diversity estimates, rarefaction and pairwise overlap. To estimate diversity, the Chao1, ChaoE, Efron-Thisted, Shannon and inverse Simpson indices were applied, and diversity was also estimated on datasets down-sampled to the smallest sample. For repertoire overlap, CDR3 nucleotide sequence, V gene and J gene had to match strictly, and clustering was done by Jaccard-based multidimensional scaling. Thymus samples yielded on average approximately 800,000 unique TCRB clonotypes, compared with 80,000 to 85,000 from blood samples.

The sequenced sample was thymocytes. This chain is built from TRBV2 and TRBJ2-3; TRBD2 matches 8 bases in the middle. The TCR sequence derives from a girl under three years old with a congenital heart defect. Donor details come from another sample of the same person, matched by shared clones. For the CDR3, the sequence is CASIASGGDTQYF. The nucleotide sequence is given as TGTGCCAGCATCGCCAGCGGGGGTGATACGCAGTATTTT. Beyond the CDR3, the reference TRBV2 and TRBJ2-3 genes provide the residues; the full variable domain reads: EPEVTQTPSHQVTQMGQEVILRCVPISNHLYFYWYRQILGQKVEFLVSFYNNEISEKSEIFDDQFSVERPDGSNFTLKIRSTKLEDSAMYFCASIASGGDTQYFGPGTRLTVL.